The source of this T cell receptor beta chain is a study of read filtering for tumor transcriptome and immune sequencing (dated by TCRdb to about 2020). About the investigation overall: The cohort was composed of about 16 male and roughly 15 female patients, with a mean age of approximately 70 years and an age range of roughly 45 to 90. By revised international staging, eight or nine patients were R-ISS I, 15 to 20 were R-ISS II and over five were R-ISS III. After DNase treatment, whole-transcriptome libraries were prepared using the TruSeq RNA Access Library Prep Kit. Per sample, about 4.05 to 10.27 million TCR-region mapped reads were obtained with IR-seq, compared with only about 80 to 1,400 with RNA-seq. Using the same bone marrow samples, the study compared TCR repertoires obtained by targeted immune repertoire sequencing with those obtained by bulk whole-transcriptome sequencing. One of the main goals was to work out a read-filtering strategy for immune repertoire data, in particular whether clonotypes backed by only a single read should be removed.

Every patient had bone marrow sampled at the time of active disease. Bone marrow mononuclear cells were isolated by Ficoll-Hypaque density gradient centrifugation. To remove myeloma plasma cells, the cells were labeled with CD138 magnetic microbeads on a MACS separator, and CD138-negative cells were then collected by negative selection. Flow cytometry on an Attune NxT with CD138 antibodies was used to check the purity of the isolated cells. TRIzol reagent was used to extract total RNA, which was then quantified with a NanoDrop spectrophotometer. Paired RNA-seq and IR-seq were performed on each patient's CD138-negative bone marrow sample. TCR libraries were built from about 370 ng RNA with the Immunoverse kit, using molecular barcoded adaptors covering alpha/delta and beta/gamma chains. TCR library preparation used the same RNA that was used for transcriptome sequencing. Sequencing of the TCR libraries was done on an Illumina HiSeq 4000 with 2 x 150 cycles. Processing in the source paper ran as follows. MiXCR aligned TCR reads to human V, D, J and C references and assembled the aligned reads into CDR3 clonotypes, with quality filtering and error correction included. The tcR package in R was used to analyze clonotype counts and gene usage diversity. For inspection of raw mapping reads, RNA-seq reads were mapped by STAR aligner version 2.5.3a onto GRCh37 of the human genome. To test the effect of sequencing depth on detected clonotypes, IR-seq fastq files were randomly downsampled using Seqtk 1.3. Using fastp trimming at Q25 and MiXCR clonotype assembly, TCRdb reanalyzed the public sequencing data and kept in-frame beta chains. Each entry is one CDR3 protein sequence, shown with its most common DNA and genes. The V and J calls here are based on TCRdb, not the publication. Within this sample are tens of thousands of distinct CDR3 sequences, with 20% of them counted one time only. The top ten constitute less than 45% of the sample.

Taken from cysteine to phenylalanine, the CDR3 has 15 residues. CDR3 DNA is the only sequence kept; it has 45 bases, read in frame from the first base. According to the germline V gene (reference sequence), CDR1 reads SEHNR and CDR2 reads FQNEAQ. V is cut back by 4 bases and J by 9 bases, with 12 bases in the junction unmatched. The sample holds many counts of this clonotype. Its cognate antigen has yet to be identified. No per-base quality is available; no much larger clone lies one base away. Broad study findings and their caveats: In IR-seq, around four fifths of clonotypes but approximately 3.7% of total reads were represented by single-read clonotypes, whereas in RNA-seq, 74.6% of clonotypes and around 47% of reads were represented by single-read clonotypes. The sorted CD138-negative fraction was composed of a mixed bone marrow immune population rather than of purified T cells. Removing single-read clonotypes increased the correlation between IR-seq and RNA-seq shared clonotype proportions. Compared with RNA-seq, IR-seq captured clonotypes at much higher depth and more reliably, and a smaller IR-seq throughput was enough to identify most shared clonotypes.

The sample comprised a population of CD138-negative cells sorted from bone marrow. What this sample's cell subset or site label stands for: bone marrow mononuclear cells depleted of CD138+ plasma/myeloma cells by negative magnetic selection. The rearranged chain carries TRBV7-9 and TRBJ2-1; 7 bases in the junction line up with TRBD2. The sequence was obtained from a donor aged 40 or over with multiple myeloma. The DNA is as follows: TGTGCCAGCAGCTCAAGTGGGAGGGGATCCAGTGAGCAGTTCTTC. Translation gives CASSSSGRGSSEQFF.